The source of this T cell receptor beta chain is a study of blood T cell repertoires in COVID-19 (dated by TCRdb to the early 2020s). A note on the overall study: Samples from collaborators originated in the United States, Italy and Spain and spanned both the acute and convalescent phases of COVID-19. The prospective study material was composed of cDNA or gDNA derived from T cells, B-cell-depleted T cells, or PBMCs. Subjects who had been exposed to COVID-19, were actively infected with it, or had recovered from it provided the deeply sampled blood TCRbeta repertoires that made up the dataset. A freely available public database, intended as a resource for researchers studying the immune response to SARS-CoV-2, is where the repertoires were released. The samples were drawn from the first 160 participants of the ongoing ImmuneRACE study and from 1,254 subjects provided by 6 global collaborators. The sample metadata nearly always contained a de-identified subject ID, COVID-19 status, age in years and sex. Where available, HLA class I and class II types were taken from metadata supplied by the sample provider and were not determined by assay-based typing. Study-wide conclusions, independent of this receptor: The quantity of clinical and demographic metadata differed by source and by participant and was supplied without curation.

Its CDR3 holds 14 amino acids, cysteine through phenylalanine. The sequence is cut down to CDR3 DNA, 42 bases in frame from base 1. TCRbeta CDR3 regions were amplified from genomic DNA by means of the immunoSEQ Assay, a bias-controlled multiplex PCR. The authors processed their data as follows. The number of nucleated cells in each sample was estimated by amplification of reference gene primers within the assay. To quantify the absolute abundance of each unique TCRbeta CDR3 rearrangement, sequence reads were collapsed and filtered. For each sample, productive Simpson clonality was calculated by taking the square root of Simpson's diversity index across productive rearrangements. Here the immuneACCESS table is served through TCRdb, limited to in-frame sequences with V and J called. Missing clones are a known gap in these copies; in checked studies unresolved V genes cover under half, and the rest lacks a known reason. V and J calls and clone size follow that table, whereas D and trimming were derived from the DNA. Here the sample has under 400,000 clones; 90% occur a single time. The ten largest account for around 7% of the sample.

Whole blood was collected in K2EDTA tubes by collaborating institutions according to the institutions' own protocols. Collaborator samples were shipped for TCRbeta analysis as frozen whole blood, isolated PBMCs, or DNA extracted from either sample type. Worth noting for this clone: Its binding antigen is unknown. No base quality values were provided; no much bigger clone lies one nucleotide off.

Sequenced: peripheral blood. The chain links TRBV21-1 with TRBJ2-2; the D call TRBD2 from the table was never checked on the DNA. TRBV21-1 is shown as a pseudogene. This TCR was recovered from a man aged 18 to 30 with active or convalescent COVID-19. The DNA sequence reads TGTGCCAAGACTCGGCAGAAAAACACCGGGGAGCTGTTTTTT. Its translation reads: CAKTRQKNTGELFF.